This T cell receptor beta chain was recovered during a study of PD-L1 blockade in urothelial cancer (dated by TCRdb to 2017 to 2019). For context, the study as a whole: Therapy was started around 2014 for all patients, and atezolizumab 1,200 mg was administered intravenously every 3 weeks. About nine tenths of the roughly 29 patients were identified as males with urothelial cancer of bladder origin, and a prior smoking history was reported by 18 of 29 patients. An ECOG performance status of 0 or 1 was recorded for the patients, and 0 to 3 prior chemotherapy regimens had been received by the patients. Blood samples were analyzed 3 weeks after the start of treatment (second dose) and 6 weeks after the start of treatment. A median of around 150,000 T cells and just over 80,000 unique TCRs was obtained from blood samples, and a median clonality of roughly 0.082 was observed. The study was an exploratory multi-omic analysis of somatic, immune and clinical correlates of response to PD-L1 blockade with atezolizumab in urothelial cancer. Pretreatment tumor samples, along with matched peripheral blood collected serially before and after atezolizumab treatment, underwent TCR sequencing. Durable clinical benefit meant progression-free survival longer than 6 months, and TCR features were also tested against progression-free and overall survival. In the same patients, pretreatment tumors underwent whole exome sequencing and RNA sequencing in addition to TCR sequencing. Fewer than ten patients reached durable clinical benefit, while some 20 patients did not. Pretreatment blood TCR-seq was available for about 30 patients, at least one posttreatment blood collection was obtained for some 25 patients, and tumor TCR-seq was available for some 25 patients. Broad study findings and their caveats: Greater expansion of tumor-associated TCR clones in peripheral blood 3 weeks after the start of treatment was observed in patients with durable benefit (n of about 21, p = 0.022). Small sample size (n ≈ 28) and many exploratory analyses mean the results are intended to be hypothesis-generating. A pretreatment peripheral blood TCR clonality below the median was linked to improved progression-free and overall survival.

Ends trimmed: V by 6 bases, J by 4 bases; bases unmatched to a gene: 19. In the germline V gene, CDR1 corresponds to MDHEN and CDR2 to SYDVKM. The CDR3, cysteine through phenylalanine, is 18 amino acids long. The DNA shown is the 54-base CDR3, in frame from base 1. A note on this clone: Its antigen is not yet known. Base qualities are missing; no much larger clone stands one base away.

The time point label, read with the paper, signifies: pretreatment peripheral blood. The cohort comprised more than 25 patients with locally advanced or metastatic urothelial carcinoma treated at Memorial Sloan Kettering on a trial protocol. Peripheral blood mononuclear cells were collected pretreatment and during treatment, with between 1 and 8 total time points per patient. The Qiagen DNeasy Blood extraction kit was used to purify genomic DNA from total PBMCs and tumor samples. PBMCs were collected pretreatment and during treatment, and were isolated and stored as previously described. To estimate absolute template abundance from read counts, synthetic TCR analog templates were spiked into each PCR. The immunoSEQ assay was used to amplify TCRbeta CDR3 regions from genomic DNA with bias-controlled V and J gene primers. Rearranged TCRbeta segments were sequenced at approximately 20X coverage. In the original analysis: Clustering was used to correct sequencing errors, and CDR3s were annotated against IMGT so that V, D and J genes could be assigned. Only productive TCRbeta rearrangements were used in downstream analyses, excluding out-of-frame or stop-codon sequences. Clonality was computed as one minus Shannon entropy normalized by the log of the number of unique productive sequences. Clones differing between time points or between blood and tumor were identified using Fisher's exact test with Benjamini-Hochberg correction, with an adjusted p below 0.01 applied as the threshold. TCRdb stores this immuneACCESS table with in-frame sequences only. Part of the clones is absent; in the studies checked, under half of the shortfall reflects unresolved V genes, and no reason is known for the rest. D and trimming come from the DNA, and the V and J calls and clone size come from that table. The sample table contains roughly 87,000 clones; only one count was recorded for roughly 90% of them. Clones ranked in the top ten supply 0.97% of the sample.

The sample was PBMCs, taken around atezolizumab (anti-PD-L1) treatment. The chain uses TRBV28 and TRBJ1-2, and TRBD1 aligns with 8 junction nucleotides. This TCR derives from an elderly woman with urothelial cancer. The CDR3 corresponds to CASSRGGTQGARGYGYTF. The DNA is as follows: TGTGCCAGCAGCCGGGGAGGAACTCAGGGGGCGCGGGGCTATGGCTACACCTTC.